The 13 T cell receptor beta chains below all came from one sample that was sequenced in a study of shared clonotypes between healthy human individuals. Only in-frame clones appear in the TCRdb table, and some are missing; sequencing was by immunoSEQ multiplex PCR. The sample carries approximately 250,000 clones, 50% to 80% recorded once. The sequenced material came from memory CD4+ T cells sorted from blood. The subset denotes: CD45RA-negative fraction. The source is a man aged 25 to 40 in good health.

This chain uses TRBV11-3 with TRBJ1-2, with 7 positions matching TRBD1. V lost 11 bases and J lost 8; bases outside the gene matches: 20. This CDR3 contains 15 residues. Germline V gene data show CDR1 as SGHNT and CDR2 as YENEEA. CDR3 DNA sequence: TGTGCCTCTGACCTCGGGACAGAAAGGGTATACGGCTACACCTTC. Translation: CASDLGTERVYGYTF.

The chain has TRBV5-8 and TRBJ2-5, with 10 bases fitting TRBD2. The V gene's germline CDR1 is SGHTS and CDR2 YDEGEE. The junction had 0 bases not matched to a gene; V was cut back by 0 bases and J by 1 base. The CDR3 has 15 amino acids. The CDR3 loop reads CASSLGTSGQETQYF. The CDR3 DNA reads TGTGCCAGCAGCTTGGGGACTAGCGGCCAAGAGACCCAGTACTTC.

The V and J genes are TRBV27 and TRBJ2-7, with 10 bases matching TRBD1. Trimming at V came to 7 bases and at J to 3 bases, leaving 6 bases not matched to a gene. Germline-derived CDR1 and CDR2 are MNHEY and SMNVEV (reference sequence). CDR3 length: 14 residues. This chain's CDR3 is CASNPGTGVYEQYF. The CDR3 nucleotides read TGTGCCAGCAACCCCGGGACAGGGGTCTACGAGCAGTACTTC.

This clone showed up just a few times. V gene TRBV6-5 combines with J gene TRBJ1-5; D might be TRBD1 (6 bases). This CDR3 contains 13 residues. Germline loops: CDR1 MNHEY, CDR2 SVGAGI. Trimming took off 6 bases at V and 6 bases at J, with 12 bases between the two ends. The CDR3 loop is CASRNRESQPQHF. CDR3 nucleotides: TGTGCCAGCAGAAACAGGGAGTCTCAGCCCCAGCATTTT.

The chain joins TRBV28 to TRBJ2-1, with D tentatively TRBD2 (5 bases). The germline V and J ends were trimmed by 8 bases and 0 bases, with 14 bases remaining between them. The CDR3 sequence is 15 residues long. Looked up from germline, CDR1 is MDHEN and CDR2 is SYDVKM. Here the CDR3 DNA reads TGTGCCAGCTCACCGGGGTTCAGCTCCTACAATGAGCAGTTCTTC. Translation: CASSPGFSSYNEQFF.

This clone was seen ten or more times. Other nucleotide sequences in the sample specify the same CDR3. The chain joins TRBV18 to TRBJ2-3; no reliable D call. Trimming removed 2 bases from V and 3 bases from J, with 6 bases in between. This CDR3 contains 13 residues. Germline CDR1 reads KGHSH; CDR2 reads LQKENI. The DNA of the CDR3 is TGTGCCAGCTCACCAACGGCGACAGATACGCAGTATTTT. It yields the protein CASSPTATDTQYF.

This sequence joins TRBV7-2 and TRBJ2-1, with D uncertain. V dropped 7 bases and J dropped 6 bases, with 13 bases sitting between them. The length of the CDR3 is 13 residues. CDR1 and CDR2 from the germline V gene are SGHTA and FQGNSA. The CDR3, as DNA: TGTGCCAGCAATCGGTACGTCGGCAATGAGCAGTTCTTC. It specifies CASNRYVGNEQFF.

This clone was found once. The rearrangement joins TRBV2 to TRBJ2-1; no clear D gene. Germline V gives CDR1 SNHLY, CDR2 FYNNEI. V lost 11 bases and J lost 3, with 14 bases in between. This CDR3 spans 13 amino acids. CDR3 in DNA: TGTGCCGCCTCCCTTAATATCTACAATGAGCAGTTCTTC. Translating it yields CAASLNIYNEQFF. Supplemented by reference TRBV2 and TRBJ2-1, the full variable domain reads EPEVTQTPSHQVTQMGQEVILRCVPISNHLYFYWYRQILGQKVEFLVSFYNNEISEKSEIFDDQFSVERPDGSNFTLKIRSTKLEDSAMYFCAASLNIYNEQFFGPGTRLTVL.

V usage is TRBV27 and J usage is TRBJ1-1; D gene uncertain. Germline-derived CDR1 and CDR2 are MNHEY and SMNVEV (reference sequence). The germline V and J ends were trimmed by 6 bases and 0 bases, with 5 bases remaining between them. CDR3 length equals 12 residues. The CDR3 DNA reads TGTGCCAGCAGGGCCTTGAACACTGAAGCTTTCTTT. Protein sequence: CASRALNTEAFF.

There are a few counts of this clone. The chain is built from TRBV28 and TRBJ1-1, with 12 bases that match TRBD1. V lost 5 bases to trimming and J lost 0 bases; unmatched junction nucleotides: 4. Looked up from germline, CDR1 is MDHEN and CDR2 is SYDVKM. This CDR3 has 16 residues. Here the CDR3 reads CASSTRDRGLNTEAFF. DNA for the CDR3: TGTGCCAGCAGTACCCGGGACAGGGGGCTGAACACTGAAGCTTTCTTT.

The rearrangement links TRBV25-1 to TRBJ2-4, with 10 positions matching TRBD2. V trimming: 1 base; J trimming: 3 bases; junction bases outside the gene matches: 6. The CDR3 sequence is 17 residues long. Germline CDR1 MGHDK, CDR2 SYGVNS. In nucleotides, the CDR3 is TGTGCCAGCAGTGAATTTAGCGGGAGGCTGGACAAAAACATTCAGTACTTC. Translating gives CASSEFSGRLDKNIQYF.

CDR3 nucleotides: TGTGCCAGCAGTTCCCCGCTCCGGAGCCCAGATACGCAGTATTTT. Encoded protein: CASSSPLRSPDTQYF. This rearrangement joins TRBV27 to TRBJ2-3; D not certain. The CDR3 runs to 15 residues. The V end lost 4 bases, the J end lost 4 bases, and 15 bases lay between the germline ends. Germline V gene data show CDR1 as MNHEY and CDR2 as SMNVEV (reference sequence).

This clone was found once. The chain has TRBV7-2 and TRBJ2-7; D perhaps matches TRBD1 (6 bases). The ends were cut back, 5 bases at V and 4 bases at J, with 9 bases in the middle. The CDR3 contains 12 residues. The V gene's germline CDR1 is SGHTA and CDR2 FQGNSA. The CDR3 bases are TGTGCCAGCAGCGTGGGACAATACGAGCAGTACTTC. It translates to CASSVGQYEQYF.